One sample yielded the 5 T cell receptor beta chains listed below, sequenced in a study of cytomegalovirus exposure and HLA in healthy donors. In the PCR, 60 Vbeta and 13 Jbeta primers were used. Profiled with immunoSEQ multiplex PCR; TCRdb holds only in-frame clones, not every one. Among about 100,000 clones, about 70% were seen once, and the ten largest hold 4% to 5.5%. The sequencing sample was made of PBMCs. The receptors were sampled from a woman aged 18-29 years in good health and CMV-seropositive.

The chain couples TRBV4-3 to TRBJ2-7; TRBD2 aligns across 7 bases. The CDR3 extends over 16 amino acids. Trimming cost V 0 bases and J 1 base; bases outside gene matches: 6. The germline CDR1 and CDR2 sequences are LGHNA and YSLEER. The CDR3 loop is CASSQDLASGSYEQYF. The DNA for the CDR3 is TGCGCCAGCAGCCAAGATTTGGCTAGCGGTTCCTACGAGCAGTACTTC.

A note on this clone: Relative to the germline gene, one junction end is altered; a read error may explain this. The J gene is TRBJ1-4, the V gene TRBV27; no clear D gene. CDR1 MNHEY and CDR2 SMNVEV come from the germline V gene (reference sequence). This CDR3 is built from 14 residues. The chain's CDR3 is CASRFQSSNEKLFF. The CDR3 DNA reads as TGTGCCAGCCGTTTTCAGTCGTCTAATGAAAAACTGTTTTTT.

This clone occurred a few times. The V and J genes are TRBV15 and TRBJ2-7; 8 bases fit TRBD2. In germline, CDR1 is LNHNV, CDR2 YYDKDF (reference sequence). J lost 5 bases, V lost 0 bases, and 6 bases had no gene match. The CDR3 totals 15 residues. CDR3: CATSRDGLARHEQYF. The DNA of the CDR3 is TGTGCCACCAGCAGAGATGGACTAGCCCGTCACGAGCAGTACTTC.

The genes are TRBV15 and TRBJ2-4; 12 bases align to TRBD2. The length of the CDR3 is 17 residues. V was clipped by 0 bases and J by 8 bases; unmatched bases: 8. The V gene's germline CDR1 is LNHNV and CDR2 YYDKDF (reference sequence). The CDR3 loop reads CATSRDLAGGPWYIQYF. The DNA of the CDR3 is TGTGCCACCAGCAGAGATCTAGCGGGAGGGCCGTGGTACATTCAGTACTTC.

The chain's CDR3 is CASSWGRGNQPQHF. The CDR3 DNA reads TGTGCCAGCAGTTGGGGGCGGGGGAATCAGCCCCAGCATTTT. The chain recombines TRBV6-5 with TRBJ1-5, with D perhaps matching TRBD1 (6 bases). Trimming left V 4 bases short and J 4 bases short, with 11 bases between. CDR1 is MNHEY and CDR2 is SVGAGI in the germline V gene. The CDR3 length is 14 residues.